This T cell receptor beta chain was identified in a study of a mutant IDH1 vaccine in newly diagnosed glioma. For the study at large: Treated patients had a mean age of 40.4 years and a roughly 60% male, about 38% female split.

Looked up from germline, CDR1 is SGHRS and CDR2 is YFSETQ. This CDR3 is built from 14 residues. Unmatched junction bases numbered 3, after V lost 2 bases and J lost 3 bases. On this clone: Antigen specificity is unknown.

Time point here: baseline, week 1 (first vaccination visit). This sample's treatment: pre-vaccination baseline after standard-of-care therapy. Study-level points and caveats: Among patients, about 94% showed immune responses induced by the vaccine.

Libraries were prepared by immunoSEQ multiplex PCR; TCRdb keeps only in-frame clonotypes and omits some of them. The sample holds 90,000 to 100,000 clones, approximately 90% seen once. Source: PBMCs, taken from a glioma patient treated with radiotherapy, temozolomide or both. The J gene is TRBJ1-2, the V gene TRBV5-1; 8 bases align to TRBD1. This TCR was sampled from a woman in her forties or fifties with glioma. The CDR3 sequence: CASSLSGGDYGYTF. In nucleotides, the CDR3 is TGCGCCAGCAGCTTATCAGGGGGCGACTATGGCTACACCTTC.